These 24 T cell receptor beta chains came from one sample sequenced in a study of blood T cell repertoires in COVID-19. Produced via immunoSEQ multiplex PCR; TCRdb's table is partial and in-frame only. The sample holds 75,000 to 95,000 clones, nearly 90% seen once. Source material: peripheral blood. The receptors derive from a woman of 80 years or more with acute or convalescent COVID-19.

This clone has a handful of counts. CDR3 protein: CASSPWEGNTEAFF. CDR3 nucleotide sequence: TGTGCCAGCAGCCCATGGGAGGGGAACACTGAAGCTTTCTTT. The chain is built from TRBV5-4 and TRBJ1-1; D is uncertain. Between the trimmed V and J ends, which lost 4 bases and 1 base, there was a span of 11 bases. CDR3 length: 14 amino acids. Germline V lookup: CDR1 SGHNT, CDR2 YYREEE (reference sequence).

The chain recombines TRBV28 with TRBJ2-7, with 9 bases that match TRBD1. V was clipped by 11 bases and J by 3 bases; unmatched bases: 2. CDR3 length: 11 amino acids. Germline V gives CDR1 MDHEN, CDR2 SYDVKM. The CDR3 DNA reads TGTGCCGGGGGACAGGGCTACGAGCAGTACTTC. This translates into CAGGQGYEQYF.

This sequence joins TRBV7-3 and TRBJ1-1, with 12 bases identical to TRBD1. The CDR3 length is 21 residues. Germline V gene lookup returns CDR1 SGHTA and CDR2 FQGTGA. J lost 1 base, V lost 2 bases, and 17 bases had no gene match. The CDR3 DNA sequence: TGTGCCAGCAGCTTATTACAGTTTCCGGGACAGGGGGCCTGGAGGAACACTGAAGCTTTCTTT. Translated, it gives CASSLLQFPGQGAWRNTEAFF. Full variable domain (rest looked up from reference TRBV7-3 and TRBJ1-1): GAGVSQTPSNKVTEKGKYVELRCDPISGHTALYWYRQSLGQGPEFLIYFQGTGAADDSGLPNDRFFAVRPEGSVSTLKIQRTERGDSAVYLCASSLLQFPGQGAWRNTEAFFGQGTRLTVV.

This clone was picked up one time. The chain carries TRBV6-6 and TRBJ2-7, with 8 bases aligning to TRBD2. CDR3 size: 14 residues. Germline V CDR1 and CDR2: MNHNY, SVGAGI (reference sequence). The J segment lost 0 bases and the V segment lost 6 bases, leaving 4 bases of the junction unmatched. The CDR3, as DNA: TGTGCCAGCAGGCTAGCGGGTTCCTCCTACGAGCAGTACTTC. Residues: CASRLAGSSYEQYF.

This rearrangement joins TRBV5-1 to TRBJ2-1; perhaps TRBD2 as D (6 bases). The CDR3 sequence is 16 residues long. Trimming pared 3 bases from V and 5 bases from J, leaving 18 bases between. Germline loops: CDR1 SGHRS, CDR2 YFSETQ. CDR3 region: CASSSRGLARDNEQFF. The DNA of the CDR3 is TGCGCCAGCAGCTCACGGGGCCTAGCGAGAGACAATGAGCAGTTCTTC.

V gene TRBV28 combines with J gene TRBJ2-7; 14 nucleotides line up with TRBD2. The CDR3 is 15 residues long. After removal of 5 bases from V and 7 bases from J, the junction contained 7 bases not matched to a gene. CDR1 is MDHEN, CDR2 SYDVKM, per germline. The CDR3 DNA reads TGTGCCAGCAGTAAGACTAGCGGGAGGGCCGGGGAGCAGTACTTC. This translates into CASSKTSGRAGEQYF.

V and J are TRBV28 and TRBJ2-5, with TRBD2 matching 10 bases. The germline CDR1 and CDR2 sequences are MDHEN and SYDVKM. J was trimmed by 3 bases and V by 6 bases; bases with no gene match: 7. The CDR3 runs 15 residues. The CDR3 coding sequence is TGTGCCAGCAGCCCAGGGACTAGCGCCGAAGAGACCCAGTACTTC. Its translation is CASSPGTSAEETQYF.

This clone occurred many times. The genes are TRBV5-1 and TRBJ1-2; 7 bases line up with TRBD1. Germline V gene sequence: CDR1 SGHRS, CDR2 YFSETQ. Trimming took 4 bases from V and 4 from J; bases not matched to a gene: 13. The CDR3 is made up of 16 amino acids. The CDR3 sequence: CASSPSLLTGIYGYTF. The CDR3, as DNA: TGCGCCAGCAGCCCAAGCCTTCTGACAGGGATCTATGGCTACACCTTC.

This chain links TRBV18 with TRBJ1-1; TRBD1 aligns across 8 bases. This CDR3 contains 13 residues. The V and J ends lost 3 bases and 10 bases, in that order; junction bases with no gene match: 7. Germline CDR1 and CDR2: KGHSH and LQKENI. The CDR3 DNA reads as TGTGCCAGCTCACCGAGCCAGACAGGGGTAGCTTTCTTT. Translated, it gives CASSPSQTGVAFF.

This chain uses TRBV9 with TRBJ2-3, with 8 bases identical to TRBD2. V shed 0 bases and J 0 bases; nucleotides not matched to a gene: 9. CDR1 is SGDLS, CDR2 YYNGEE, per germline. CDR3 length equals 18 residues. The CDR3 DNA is TGTGCCAGCAGCGTAGGAGTCCCGCGGGGGGCTAGCACAGATACGCAGTATTTT. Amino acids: CASSVGVPRGASTDTQYF.

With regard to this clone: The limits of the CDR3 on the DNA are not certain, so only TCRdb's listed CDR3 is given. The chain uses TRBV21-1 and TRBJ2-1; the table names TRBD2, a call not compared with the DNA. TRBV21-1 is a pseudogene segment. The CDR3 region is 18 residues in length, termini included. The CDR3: CASSGRWAGGNSYNEQFF.

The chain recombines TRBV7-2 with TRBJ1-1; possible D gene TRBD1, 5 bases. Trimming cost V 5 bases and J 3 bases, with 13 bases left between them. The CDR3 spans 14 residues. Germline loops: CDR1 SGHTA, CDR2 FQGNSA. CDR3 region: CASSVKGADTEAFF. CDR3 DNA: TGTGCCAGCAGCGTAAAAGGGGCTGACACTGAAGCTTTCTTT.

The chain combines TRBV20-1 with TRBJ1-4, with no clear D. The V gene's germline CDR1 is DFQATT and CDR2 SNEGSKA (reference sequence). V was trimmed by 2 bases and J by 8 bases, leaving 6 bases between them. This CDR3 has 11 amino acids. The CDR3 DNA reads TGCAGTGCTAGAAGAGGGGAAAAACTGTTTTTT. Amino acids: CSARRGEKLFF.

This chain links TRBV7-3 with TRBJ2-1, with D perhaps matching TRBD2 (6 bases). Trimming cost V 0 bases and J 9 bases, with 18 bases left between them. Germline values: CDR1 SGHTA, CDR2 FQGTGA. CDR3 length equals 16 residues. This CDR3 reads CASSLTRGGQGVEQFF. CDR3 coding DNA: TGTGCCAGCAGCTTAACGAGGGGAGGCCAGGGAGTTGAGCAGTTCTTC.

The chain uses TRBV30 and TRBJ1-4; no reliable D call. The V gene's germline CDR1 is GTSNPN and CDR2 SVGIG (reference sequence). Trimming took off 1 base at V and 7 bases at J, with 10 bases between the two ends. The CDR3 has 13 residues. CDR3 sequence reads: CAWSGTGGEKLFF. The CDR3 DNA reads TGTGCCTGGAGTGGAACCGGTGGTGAAAAACTGTTTTTT. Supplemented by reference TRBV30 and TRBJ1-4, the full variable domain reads SQTIHQWPATLVQPVGSPLSLECTVEGTSNPNLYWYRQAAGRGLQLLFYSVGIGQISSEVPQNLSASRPQDRQFILSSKKLLLSDSGFYLCAWSGTGGEKLFFGSGTQLSVL.

CDR3 in DNA: TGTGCCAGCAGAAAAGCAGGGAACACTGAAGCTTTCTTT. Amino acid sequence: CASRKAGNTEAFF. V gene TRBV3-1 (or the pseudogene TRBV3-2) combines with J gene TRBJ1-1; no clear D gene. This CDR3 contains 13 residues. Germline V gives CDR1 LGHDT, CDR2 YNNKEL (reference sequence). Trimming took 6 bases from V and 1 from J, leaving 9 bases between them.

The CDR3 bases are TGTGCCAGCAGTGACCCGGGACAGGGAGATTACGAGCAGTACTTC. Its protein is CASSDPGQGDYEQYF. J is TRBJ2-7 and V is TRBV25-1; the match to TRBD1 covers 9 bases. J gave up 4 bases and V 3 bases, and 7 bases lay outside the gene matches. Germline V gene lookup returns CDR1 MGHDK and CDR2 SYGVNS. The CDR3 is 15 amino acids.

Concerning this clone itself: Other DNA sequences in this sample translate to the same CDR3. In DNA, the CDR3 is TGTGCCAGCAGCTTACGGGGGGGGAGTTACAATGAGCAGTTCTTC. This sequence encodes CASSLRGGSYNEQFF. The rearrangement joins TRBV7-2 to TRBJ2-1; 8 bases agree with TRBD2. V shed 2 bases, J shed 4 bases, and the junction held 4 bases outside the gene matches. CDR1 and CDR2 from the germline V gene are SGHTA and FQGNSA. This CDR3 has 15 residues. The complete variable domain, with remaining parts taken from reference TRBV7-2 and TRBJ2-1, reads GAGVSQSPSNKVTEKGKDVELRCDPISGHTALYWYRQSLGQGLEFLIYFQGNSAPDKSGLPSDRFSAERTGGSVSTLTIQRTQQEDSAVYLCASSLRGGSYNEQFFGPGTRLTVL.

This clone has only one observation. The CDR3 spells CASSYHTQVYTNGYTF. The DNA of the CDR3 is TGTGCCAGCAGTTACCATACTCAGGTTTATACAAATGGCTACACCTTC. This chain connects TRBV6-5 to TRBJ1-2; the D is unclear. CDR1 and CDR2 from the germline V gene are MNHEY and SVGAGI. The germline V and J ends were trimmed by 2 bases and 6 bases, with 19 bases remaining between them. The CDR3 is 16 amino acids.

In DNA, the CDR3 is TGTGCCAGCAGTGCGGTTAATAGCAATCAGCCCCAGCATTTT. Protein product: CASSAVNSNQPQHF. The chain employs TRBV2 and TRBJ1-5, with D hard to call. The V end was cut by 4 bases, the J end by 0 bases, with 7 bases between. The length of the CDR3 is 14 residues. Per the germline V gene, CDR1 is SNHLY and CDR2 is FYNNEI.

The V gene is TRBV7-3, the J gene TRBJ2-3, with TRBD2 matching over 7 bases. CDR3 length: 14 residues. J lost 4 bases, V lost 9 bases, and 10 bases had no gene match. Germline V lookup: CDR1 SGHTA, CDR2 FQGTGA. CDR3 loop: CARPRTGGSDTQYF. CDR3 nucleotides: TGTGCCAGACCTAGGACGGGAGGATCAGATACGCAGTATTTT.

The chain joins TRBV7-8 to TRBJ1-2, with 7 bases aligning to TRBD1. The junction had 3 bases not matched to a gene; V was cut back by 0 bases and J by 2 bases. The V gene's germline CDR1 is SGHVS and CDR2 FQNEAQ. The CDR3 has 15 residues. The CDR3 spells CASSLAETGNYGYTF. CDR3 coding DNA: TGTGCCAGCAGCTTAGCGGAGACAGGGAACTATGGCTACACCTTC.

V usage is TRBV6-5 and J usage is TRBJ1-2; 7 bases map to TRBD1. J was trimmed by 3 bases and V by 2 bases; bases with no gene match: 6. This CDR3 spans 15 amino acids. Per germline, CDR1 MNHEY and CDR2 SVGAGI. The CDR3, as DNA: TGTGCCAGCAGTTACCGGGGACAGTTTTACTATGGCTACACCTTC. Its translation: CASSYRGQFYYGYTF.

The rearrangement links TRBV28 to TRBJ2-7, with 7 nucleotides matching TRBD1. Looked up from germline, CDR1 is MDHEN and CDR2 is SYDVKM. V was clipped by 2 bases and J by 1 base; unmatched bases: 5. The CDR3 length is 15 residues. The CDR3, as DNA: TGTGCCAGCAGTTTACCGGGACAGTTATCCTACGAGCAGTACTTC. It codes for CASSLPGQLSYEQYF.